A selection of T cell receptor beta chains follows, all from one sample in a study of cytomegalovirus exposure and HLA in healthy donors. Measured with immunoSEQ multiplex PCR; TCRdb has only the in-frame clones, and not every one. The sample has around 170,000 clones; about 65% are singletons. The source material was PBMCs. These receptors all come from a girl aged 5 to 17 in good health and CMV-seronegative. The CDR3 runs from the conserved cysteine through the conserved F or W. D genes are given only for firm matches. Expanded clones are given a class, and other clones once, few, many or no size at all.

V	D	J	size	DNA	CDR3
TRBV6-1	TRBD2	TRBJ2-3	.	TGTGCCAGCAGTGAAACGGGGGGGCTCACAGATACGCAGTATTTT	CASSETGGLTDTQYF
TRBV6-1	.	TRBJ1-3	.	TGTGCCAGCAGTGATGACAGCTTCTCTGGAAACACCATATATTTT	CASSDDSFSGNTIYF
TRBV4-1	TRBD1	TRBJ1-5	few	TGCGCCAGCAGCCAAGGCGTGGGACAGAACAATCAGCCCCAGCATTTT	CASSQGVGQNNQPQHF
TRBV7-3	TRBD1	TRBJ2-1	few	TGTGCCAGCAGCCTATCGGGACAGAACTACAATGAGCAGTTCTTC	CASSLSGQNYNEQFF
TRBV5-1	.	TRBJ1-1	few	TGCGCCAGCAGCTTATTTCCCGGGACTTCAAACACTGAAGCTTTCTTT	CASSLFPGTSNTEAFF
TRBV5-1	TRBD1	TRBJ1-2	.	TGCGCCAGCAGCTTTTGGACAGGGAACTATGGCTACACCTTC	CASSFWTGNYGYTF
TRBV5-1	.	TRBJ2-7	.	TGCGCCAGCAGCTTATCCCTCGGAGCCGCGTCCTACGAGCAGTACTTC	CASSLSLGAASYEQYF
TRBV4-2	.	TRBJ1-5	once	TGTGCCAGCAGCCAAAGGGGGACCGACCCCTATCAGCCCCAGCATTTT	CASSQRGTDPYQPQHF
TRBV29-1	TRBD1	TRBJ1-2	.	TGCAGCGTCAGGCGGGGACAGGGGAATGGCTACACCTTC	CSVRRGQGNGYTF
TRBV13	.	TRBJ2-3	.	TGTGCCAGCAGCTTCGAGGGGGGGGAACCCACAGATACGCAGTATTTT	CASSFEGGEPTDTQYF
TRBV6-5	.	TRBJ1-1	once	TGTGCCAGCAGTTACGGGGGGGTGATGAGCACTGAAGCTTTCTTT	CASSYGGVMSTEAFF
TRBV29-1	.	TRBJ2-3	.	TGCAGCGCCCCGACAGAAAGCACAGATACGCAGTATTTT	CSAPTESTDTQYF
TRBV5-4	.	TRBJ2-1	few	TGTGCCAGCAGCTTGGCAGGCGGAGAGGGCAGCTTGGGGCAGTTCTTC	CASSLAGGEGSLGQFF
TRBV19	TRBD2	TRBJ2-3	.	TGTGCCAGCCAAGGCGGGGGGTCAAGCACAGATACGCAGTATTTT	CASQGGGSSTDTQYF
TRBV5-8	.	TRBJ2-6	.	TGTGCCAGCAGCCACGGTGACTCTGGGGCCAACGTCCTGACTTTC	CASSHGDSGANVLTF
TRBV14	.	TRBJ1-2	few	TGTGCCAGCAGCCAAGACTGGGCCTCTGGGGGCTACACCTTC	CASSQDWASGGYTF
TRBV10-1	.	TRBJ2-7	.	TGCGCCAGCAGTGAGTCGACAGGCCAGCAGTACTTC	CASSESTGQQYF
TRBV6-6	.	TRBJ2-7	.	TGTGCCAGCAGTTACTCCGGGACTGACTACGAGCAGTACTTC	CASSYSGTDYEQYF
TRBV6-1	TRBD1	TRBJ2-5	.	TGTGCCAGCAGTGGGGGACAGGGGAGCCAGGCGACCCAGTACTTC	CASSGGQGSQATQYF
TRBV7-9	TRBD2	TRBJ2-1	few	TGTGCCACCAAAGCTAGCGGGGGTGATGAGCAGTTCTTC	CATKASGGDEQFF
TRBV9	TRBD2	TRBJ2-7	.	TGTGCCAGCAGCGTAGGGGAGGGTATCAGCTCCTACGAGCAGTACTTC	CASSVGEGISSYEQYF
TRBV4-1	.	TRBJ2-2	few	TGCGCCAGCAGCGGATTCTTCGGGACATCGGGGACCGGGGAGCTGTTTTTT	CASSGFFGTSGTGELFF
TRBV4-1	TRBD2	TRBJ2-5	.	TGCGCCAGCAGCCAAGATCACGGGGGGGCCGATGAGCAGTACTTC	CASSQDHGGADEQYF